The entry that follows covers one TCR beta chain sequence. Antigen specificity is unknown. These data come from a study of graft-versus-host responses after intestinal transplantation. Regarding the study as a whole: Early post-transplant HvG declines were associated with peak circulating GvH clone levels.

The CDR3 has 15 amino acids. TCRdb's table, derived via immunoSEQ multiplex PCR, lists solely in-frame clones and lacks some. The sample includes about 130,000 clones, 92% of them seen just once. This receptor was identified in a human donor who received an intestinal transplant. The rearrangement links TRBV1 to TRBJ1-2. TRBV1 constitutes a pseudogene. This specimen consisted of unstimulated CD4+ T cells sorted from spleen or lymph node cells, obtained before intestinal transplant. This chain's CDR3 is CTSSHSNRGLYGYTF. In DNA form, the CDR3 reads TGCACCAGCAGCCATTCCAACCGGGGCCTCTATGGCTACACCTTC.